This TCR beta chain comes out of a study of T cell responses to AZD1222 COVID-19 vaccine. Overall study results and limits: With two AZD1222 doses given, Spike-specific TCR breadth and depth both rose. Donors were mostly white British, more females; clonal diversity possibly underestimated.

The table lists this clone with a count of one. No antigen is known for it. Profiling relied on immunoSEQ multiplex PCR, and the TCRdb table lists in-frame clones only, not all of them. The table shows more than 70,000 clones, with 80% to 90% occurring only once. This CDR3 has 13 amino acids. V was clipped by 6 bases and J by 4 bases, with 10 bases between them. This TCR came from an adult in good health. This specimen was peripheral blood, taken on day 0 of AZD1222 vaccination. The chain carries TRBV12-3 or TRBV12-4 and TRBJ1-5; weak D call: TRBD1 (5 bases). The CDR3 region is CASRGPPNQPQHF. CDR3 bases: TGTGCCAGCAGGGGACCTCCTAATCAGCCCCAGCATTTT.